A selection of T cell receptor beta chains follows, all from one sample in a study of T-cell memory formation after mild COVID-19. TCRdb re-called the 5' RACE reads through MiXCR, storing one row per CDR3 protein. Here the sample spans 400,000 to 500,000 distinct CDR3 sequences, about a sixth being singletons. Sequencing input: PBMCs or a T cell subset sorted from them (not recorded which). The receptors originated from a young man who had mild COVID-19 (a few samples of this study predate the infection). Cell type and time point are not known. The CDR3 runs from the conserved cysteine through the conserved F or W.

CDR3 protein	V gene	J gene
CASSPDTGNTIYF	TRBV7-6	TRBJ1-3
CASSARERYEQYF	TRBV18	TRBJ2-7
CASSYSVGGDTQYF	TRBV6-5	TRBJ2-3
CASSLIPMAEQFF	TRBV7-7	TRBJ2-1
CASTRTVGADTGELFF	TRBV7-2	TRBJ2-2
CATSDPTLQGAPYNEQFF	TRBV24-1	TRBJ2-1
CATSRDLAGTDTQYF	TRBV15	TRBJ2-3
CASSLVGSSRGRTDTQYF	TRBV7-3	TRBJ2-3
CASSLRVVDTQYF	TRBV7-9	TRBJ2-3
CASLLNRGTDTQYF	TRBV6-6	TRBJ2-3
CASSSGQESTNEQFF	TRBV5-1	TRBJ2-1
CASRDGQGILPQHF	TRBV6-6	TRBJ1-5
CSAPVAGTDTQYF	TRBV20-1	TRBJ2-3
CAWRKRDRRYEQYF	TRBV30	TRBJ2-7
CASSRTRVTEAFF	TRBV11-3	TRBJ1-1